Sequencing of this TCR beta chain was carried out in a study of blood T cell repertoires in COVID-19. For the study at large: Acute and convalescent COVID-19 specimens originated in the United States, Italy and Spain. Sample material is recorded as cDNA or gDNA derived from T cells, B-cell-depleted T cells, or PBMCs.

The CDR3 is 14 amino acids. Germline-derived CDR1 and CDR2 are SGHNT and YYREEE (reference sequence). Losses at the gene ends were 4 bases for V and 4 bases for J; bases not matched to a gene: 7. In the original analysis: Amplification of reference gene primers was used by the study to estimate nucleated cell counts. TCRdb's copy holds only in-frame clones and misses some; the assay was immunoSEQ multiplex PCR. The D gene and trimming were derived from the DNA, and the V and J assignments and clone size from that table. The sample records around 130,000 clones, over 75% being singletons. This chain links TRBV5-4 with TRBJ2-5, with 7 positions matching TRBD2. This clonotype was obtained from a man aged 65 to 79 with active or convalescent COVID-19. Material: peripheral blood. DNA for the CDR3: TGTGCCAGCAGCCCTGGACTAGTGCGAGAGACCCAGTACTTC. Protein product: CASSPGLVRETQYF.